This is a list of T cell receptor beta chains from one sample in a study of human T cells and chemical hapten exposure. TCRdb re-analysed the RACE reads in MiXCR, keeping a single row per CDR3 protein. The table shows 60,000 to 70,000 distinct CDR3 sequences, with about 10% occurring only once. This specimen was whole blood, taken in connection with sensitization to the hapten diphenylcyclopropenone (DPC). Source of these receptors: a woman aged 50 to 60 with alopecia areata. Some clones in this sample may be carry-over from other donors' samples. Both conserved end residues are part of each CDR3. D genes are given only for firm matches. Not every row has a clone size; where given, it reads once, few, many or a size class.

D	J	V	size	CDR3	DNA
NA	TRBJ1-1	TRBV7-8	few	CASSLGGFGEAFF	TGTGCCAGCAGCTTAGGGGGGTTCGGTGAAGCTTTCTTT
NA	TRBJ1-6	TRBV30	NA	CAWSPGPNSPLHF	TGTGCCTGGAGTCCGGGACCAAATTCACCCCTCCACTTT
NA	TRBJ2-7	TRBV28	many	CASRPNEGYEQYF	TGTGCCAGCAGACCTAATGAGGGTTACGAGCAGTACTTC
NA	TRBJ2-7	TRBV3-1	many	CASSLSGGSYEQYF	TGTGCCAGCAGCCTCTCCGGAGGCTCCTACGAGCAGTACTTC
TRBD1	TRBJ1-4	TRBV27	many	CASTLSGTVNEKLFF	TGTGCCAGCACCTTATCTGGGACAGTCAATGAAAAACTGTTTTTT
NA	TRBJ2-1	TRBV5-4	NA	CASSWAGSSYNEQFF	TGTGCCAGCAGCTGGGCGGGGAGCTCCTACAATGAGCAGTTCTTC
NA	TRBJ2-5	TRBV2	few	CASSFEETQYF	TGTGCCAGCAGCTTTGAAGAGACCCAGTACTTC
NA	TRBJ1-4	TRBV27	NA	CASSLSVLINEKLFF	TGTGCCAGCAGTTTATCAGTGCTTATTAATGAAAAACTGTTTTTT
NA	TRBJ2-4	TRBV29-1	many	CSVLTDLAKNIQYF	TGCAGCGTGCTCACAGACCTAGCCAAAAACATTCAGTACTTC
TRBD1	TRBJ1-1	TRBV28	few	CATEGATEAFF	TGTGCCACCGAGGGGGCCACTGAAGCTTTCTTT
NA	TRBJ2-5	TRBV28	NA	CASSSPGAETQYF	TGTGCCAGCAGTTCCCCGGGAGCAGAGACCCAGTACTTC
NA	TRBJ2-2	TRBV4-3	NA	CASSHSQNTGELFF	TGCGCCAGCAGCCACTCTCAGAACACCGGGGAGCTGTTTTTT
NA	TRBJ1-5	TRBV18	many	CASSPPFRDPSIF	TGTGCCAGCTCACCCCCCTTCCGGGACCCTAGCATTTTT
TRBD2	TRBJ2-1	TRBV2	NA	CAKGGTSAQNEQFF	TGTGCCAAGGGGGGGACTAGCGCCCAAAATGAGCAGTTCTTC
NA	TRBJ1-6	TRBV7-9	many	CASSASGYNSPLHF	TGTGCCAGCAGCGCCTCTGGTTATAATTCACCCCTCCACTTT
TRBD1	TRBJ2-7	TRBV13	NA	CASSLGPGTAYEQYF	TGTGCCAGCAGCTTAGGCCCCGGGACAGCCTACGAGCAGTACTTC
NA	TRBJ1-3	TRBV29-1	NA	CSVGVRPGPSSGNTIYF	TGCAGCGTTGGGGTCCGTCCGGGGCCGAGCTCTGGAAACACCATATATTTT
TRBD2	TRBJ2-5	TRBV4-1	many	CASSFTAGAVQETQYF	TGCGCCAGCAGCTTCACAGCGGGGGCCGTACAAGAGACCCAGTACTTC
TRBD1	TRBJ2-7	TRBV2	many	CASTPGQTYEQYF	TGTGCCAGCACCCCGGGACAGACCTACGAGCAGTACTTC
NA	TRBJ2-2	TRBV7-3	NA	CASSLDGATGELFF	TGTGCCAGCAGCTTAGACGGGGCCACCGGGGAGCTGTTTTTT
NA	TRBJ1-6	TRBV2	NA	CASRERNSPLHF	TGTGCCAGCAGGGAAAGAAATTCACCCCTCCACTTT
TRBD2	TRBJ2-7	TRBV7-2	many	CASRLASGSYEQYF	TGTGCCAGCAGGTTAGCTAGCGGTTCCTACGAGCAGTACTTC
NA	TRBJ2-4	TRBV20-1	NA	CSAFIGGFLAKNIQYF	TGCAGTGCTTTCATCGGAGGATTTCTAGCCAAAAACATTCAGTACTTC
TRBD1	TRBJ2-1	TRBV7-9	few	CASRSGTVYNEQFF	TGTGCCAGCAGGTCCGGGACAGTCTACAATGAGCAGTTCTTC
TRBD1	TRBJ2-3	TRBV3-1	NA	CASRPMTGNRADTQYF	TGTGCCAGCCGACCAATGACAGGGAATAGGGCAGATACGCAGTATTTT